This TCR beta chain was profiled in a study of shared clonotypes between healthy human individuals. Findings and caveats of the study: Estimated richness was generally greater in naive than memory subsets.

TCRdb's table, derived via immunoSEQ multiplex PCR, lists solely in-frame clones and lacks some. Of 800,000 or so clones listed, approximately 97% were seen once; the top ten hold over 0.2%. CDR3 length equals 15 residues. The V gene lost 1 base and the J gene lost 2 bases, with 9 bases spanning the gap. Germline loops: CDR1 MDHEN, CDR2 SYDVKM. Naivety among CD8 cells was defined by CD45RO negativity and positive CCR7 selection, thereby excluding terminally differentiated effector memory CD45RA+ cells. On this clone: Antigen: not known.

The chain couples TRBV28 to TRBJ1-3; D unresolved. The TCR originated in a man aged 25 to 40 in good health. Material for sequencing was naive CD8+ T cells sorted from blood. The CDR3 DNA follows: TGTGCCAGCAGTTTATCGCAAGGGACTGGAAACACCATATATTTT. It is translated as CASSLSQGTGNTIYF.